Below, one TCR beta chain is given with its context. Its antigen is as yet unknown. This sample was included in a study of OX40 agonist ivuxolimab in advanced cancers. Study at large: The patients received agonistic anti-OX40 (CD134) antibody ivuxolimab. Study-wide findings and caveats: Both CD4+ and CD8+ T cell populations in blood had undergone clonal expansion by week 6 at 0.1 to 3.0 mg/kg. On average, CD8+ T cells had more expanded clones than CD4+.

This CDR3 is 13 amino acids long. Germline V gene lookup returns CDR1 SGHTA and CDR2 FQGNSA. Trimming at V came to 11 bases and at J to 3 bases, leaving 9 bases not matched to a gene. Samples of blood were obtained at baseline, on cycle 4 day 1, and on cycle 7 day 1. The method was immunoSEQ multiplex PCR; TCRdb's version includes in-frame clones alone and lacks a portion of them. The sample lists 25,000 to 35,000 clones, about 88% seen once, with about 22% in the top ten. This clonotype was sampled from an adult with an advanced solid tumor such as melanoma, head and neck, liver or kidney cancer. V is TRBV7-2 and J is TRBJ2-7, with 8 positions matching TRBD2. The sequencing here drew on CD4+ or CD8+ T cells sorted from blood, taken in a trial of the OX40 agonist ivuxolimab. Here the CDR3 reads CARGSGSIYEQYF. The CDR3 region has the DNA TGTGCCCGGGGGAGCGGGAGCATCTACGAGCAGTACTTC.